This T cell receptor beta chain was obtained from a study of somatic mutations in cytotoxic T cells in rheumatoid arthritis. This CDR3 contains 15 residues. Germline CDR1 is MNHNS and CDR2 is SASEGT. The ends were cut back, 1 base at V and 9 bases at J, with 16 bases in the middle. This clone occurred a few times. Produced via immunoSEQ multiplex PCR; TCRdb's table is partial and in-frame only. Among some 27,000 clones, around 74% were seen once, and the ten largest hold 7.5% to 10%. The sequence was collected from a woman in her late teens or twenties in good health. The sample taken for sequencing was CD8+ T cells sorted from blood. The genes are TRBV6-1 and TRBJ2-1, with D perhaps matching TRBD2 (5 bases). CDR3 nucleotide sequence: TGTGCCAGCAGTGAAGTGGAGAGCAAGAGGGCTGAGCAGTTCTTC. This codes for CASSEVESKRAEQFF.